This T cell receptor (beta chain) was identified in a study of T cells in Graves' hyperthyroidism and ophthalmopathy. CDR1 and CDR2 (germline): SGHTS, YDEGEE. V lost 2 bases, J lost 0 bases, and 12 bases lay in between. This CDR3 is built from 17 residues. Authors of the study amplified TCR beta CDR3 regions from RNA transcripts. First-round RT-PCR targeting the TCR CDR3 was performed with the HTBI primer set. One entry per CDR3 protein, called by TCRdb with MiXCR from the multiplex PCR reads. The profile covers approximately 600,000 distinct CDR3 sequences, with roughly 14% appearing a single time and roughly 5.5% taken by the ten largest. This clonotype was observed at least ten times.

The V gene is TRBV5-8, the J gene TRBJ1-6; possible D gene TRBD1, 5 bases. This clonotype originated in a woman under 40 with Graves' hyperthyroidism that later progressed to Graves' ophthalmopathy. The sequencing sample was made of blood. The chain's CDR3 is CASSFGTDRSYNSPLHF. For the CDR3, the DNA is TGTGCCAGCAGCTTCGGGACTGATCGCTCCTATAATTCACCCCTCCACTTT.